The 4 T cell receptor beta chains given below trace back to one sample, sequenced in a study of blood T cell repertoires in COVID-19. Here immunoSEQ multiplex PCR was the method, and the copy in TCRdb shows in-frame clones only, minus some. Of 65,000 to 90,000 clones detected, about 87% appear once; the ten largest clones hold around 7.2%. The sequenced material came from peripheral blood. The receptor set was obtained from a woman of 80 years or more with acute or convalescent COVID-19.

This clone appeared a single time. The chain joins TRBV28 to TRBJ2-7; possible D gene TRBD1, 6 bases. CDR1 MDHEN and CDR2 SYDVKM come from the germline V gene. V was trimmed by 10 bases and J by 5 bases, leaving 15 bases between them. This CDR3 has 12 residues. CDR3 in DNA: TGTGCCACCATTGGGGGCGCGGACGAGCAGTACTTC. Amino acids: CATIGGADEQYF.

The CDR3 nucleotides read TGTGCCAGCAACATATCCCCGAATTTCTACGAGCAGTACTTC. As protein: CASNISPNFYEQYF. This chain links TRBV5-5 with TRBJ2-7; the D is unclear. The CDR3 length is 14 residues. Trimming removed 6 bases from V and 3 bases from J, with 16 bases in between. Germline CDR1 reads SGHKS; CDR2 reads YYEKEE (reference sequence).

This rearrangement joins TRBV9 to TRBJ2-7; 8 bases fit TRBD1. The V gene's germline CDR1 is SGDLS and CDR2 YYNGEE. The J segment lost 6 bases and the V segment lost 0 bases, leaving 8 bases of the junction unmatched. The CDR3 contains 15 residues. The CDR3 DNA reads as TGTGCCAGCAGCGTAGCCACAGGGGGAAGCGGCGAGCAGTACTTC. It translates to CASSVATGGSGEQYF.

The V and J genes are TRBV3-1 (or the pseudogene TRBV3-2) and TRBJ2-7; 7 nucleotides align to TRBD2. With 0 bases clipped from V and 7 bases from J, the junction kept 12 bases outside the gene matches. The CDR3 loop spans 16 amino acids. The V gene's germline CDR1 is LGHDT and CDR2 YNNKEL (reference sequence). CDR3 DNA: TGTGCCAGCAGCCAAGAAACCGTGGGAGGGCCGGGGGAGCAGTACTTC. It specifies CASSQETVGGPGEQYF.